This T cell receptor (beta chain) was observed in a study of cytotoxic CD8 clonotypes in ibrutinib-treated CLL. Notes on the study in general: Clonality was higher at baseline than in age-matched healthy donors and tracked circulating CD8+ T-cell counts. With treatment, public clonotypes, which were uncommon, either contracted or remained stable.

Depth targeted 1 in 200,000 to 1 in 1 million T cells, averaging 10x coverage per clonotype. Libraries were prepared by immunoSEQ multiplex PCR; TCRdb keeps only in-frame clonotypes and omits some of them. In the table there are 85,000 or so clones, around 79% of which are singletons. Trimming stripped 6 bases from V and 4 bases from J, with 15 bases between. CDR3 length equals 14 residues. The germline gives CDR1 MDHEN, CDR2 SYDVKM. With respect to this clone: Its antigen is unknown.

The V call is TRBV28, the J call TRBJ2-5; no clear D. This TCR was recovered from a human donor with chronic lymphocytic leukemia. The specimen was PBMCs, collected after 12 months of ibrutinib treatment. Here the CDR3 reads CASSLLGSRETQYF. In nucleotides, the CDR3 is TGTGCCAGCAGCCTATTGGGAAGTAGAGAGACCCAGTACTTC.